These 9 T cell receptor beta chains share one sample of origin, sequenced in a study of blood T cell repertoires in COVID-19 (dated by TCRdb to 2020 to 2021). The library was prepared using the immunoSEQ multiplex PCR assay. TCRdb stores this immuneACCESS table with in-frame sequences only. Part of the clones is absent; in the studies checked, under half of the shortfall reflects unresolved V genes, and no reason is known for the rest. A total of 130,000 or so clones appear in this sample, about 90% of them only once. The ten largest clones capture over 9.5% of the sample. Sequenced: peripheral blood. The receptors here all came from a man aged 60 to 75 with active or convalescent COVID-19.

The chain links TRBV9 to TRBJ2-7; 11 bases match TRBD2. The ends lost 6 bases at V and 3 bases at J; junction bases unmatched: 8. This CDR3 contains 15 residues. Germline V lookup: CDR1 SGDLS, CDR2 YYNGEE. DNA of the CDR3: TGTGCCAGCAACCCCAGGGGGACTAGCGGCTACGAGCAGTACTTC. Translation gives CASNPRGTSGYEQYF.

This chain connects TRBV11-2 to TRBJ1-2; D not resolved. The CDR3 is 16 residues long. V was trimmed by 5 bases and J by 1 base, leaving 17 bases between them. Germline loops: CDR1 SGHAT, CDR2 FQNNGV. CDR3 sequence reads: CASSRGRGDNNYGYTF. As DNA, the CDR3 is TGTGCCAGCAGCCGGGGTCGGGGTGACAATAACTATGGCTACACCTTC.

The chain carries TRBV28 and TRBJ1-2; D remains ambiguous. The V end lost 6 bases, the J end lost 7 bases, and 9 bases lay between the germline ends. The CDR3 loop spans 11 amino acids. Per the germline V gene, CDR1 is MDHEN and CDR2 is SYDVKM. The CDR3 here is CASRARGGYTF. In nucleotides, the CDR3 is TGTGCCAGCAGAGCCCGGGGTGGCTACACCTTC.

The chain joins TRBV10-3 to TRBJ2-3, with D possibly being TRBD2 (6 bases). The CDR3 loop spans 11 amino acids. Per the germline V gene, CDR1 is ENHRY and CDR2 is SYGVKD. The V end lost 6 bases, the J end lost 8 bases, and 9 bases lay between the germline ends. CDR3 coding DNA: TGTGCCATCAGCCGGGGGAGTACGCAGTATTTT. As protein: CAISRGSTQYF.

The CDR3 is CSASGQGAIWGNQPQHF. CDR3 DNA: TGCAGTGCGAGTGGACAGGGGGCAATATGGGGCAATCAGCCCCAGCATTTT. V gene TRBV20-1 combines with J gene TRBJ1-5; 11 bases agree with TRBD1. Germline values: CDR1 DFQATT, CDR2 SNEGSKA (reference sequence). J lost 2 bases, V lost 6 bases, and 12 bases had no gene match. The CDR3 runs 17 residues.

V gene TRBV19 combines with J gene TRBJ2-3; 8 nucleotides agree with TRBD2. This CDR3 has 15 residues. Germline V gene lookup returns CDR1 LNHDA and CDR2 SQIVND (reference sequence). The J segment lost 0 bases and the V segment lost 6 bases, leaving 5 bases of the junction unmatched. CDR3 sequence reads: CASRLAGRSTDTQYF. The DNA for the CDR3 is TGTGCCAGTAGGCTAGCGGGCCGAAGCACAGATACGCAGTATTTT.

The DNA of the CDR3 is TGTGCCAGCAGCTCCCCTGGACAGTACAATGAGCAGTTCTTC. It translates to CASSSPGQYNEQFF. The chain is built from TRBV5-7 and TRBJ2-1; possibly TRBD1 for D (6 bases). TRBV5-7 is designated an ORF whose function remains uncertain. The CDR3 runs to 14 residues. Trimming cost V 3 bases and J 4 bases, with 11 bases left between them.

Comments on this clone: Germline and junction disagree at one end, which may indicate a read error. The rearrangement joins TRBV9 to TRBJ2-3; the match to TRBD2 covers 14 bases. The CDR3 is 16 residues long. Looked up from germline, CDR1 is SGDLS and CDR2 is YYNGEE. CDR3: CASSDGTSGSIDTQYF. Written as DNA, the CDR3 is TGTGCCAGCAGCGACGGGACTAGCGGGAGCATAGATACGCAGTATTTT.

V is TRBV19 and J is TRBJ2-6; D remains ambiguous. CDR1 is LNHDA and CDR2 is SQIVND in the germline V gene (reference sequence). This CDR3 has 14 residues. Deletions cut 3 bases from V and 1 base from J, with 4 bases between. The CDR3 spells CASSIKSGANVLTF. The CDR3 DNA follows: TGTGCCAGTAGTATTAAATCTGGGGCCAACGTCCTGACTTTC. Using reference TRBV19 and TRBJ2-6 for the parts outside the CDR3, the full variable domain is DGGITQSPKYLFRKEGQNVTLSCEQNLNHDAMYWYRQDPGQGLRLIYYSQIVNDFQKGDIAEGYSVSREKKESFPLTVTSAQKNPTAFYLCASSIKSGANVLTFGAGSRLTVL.